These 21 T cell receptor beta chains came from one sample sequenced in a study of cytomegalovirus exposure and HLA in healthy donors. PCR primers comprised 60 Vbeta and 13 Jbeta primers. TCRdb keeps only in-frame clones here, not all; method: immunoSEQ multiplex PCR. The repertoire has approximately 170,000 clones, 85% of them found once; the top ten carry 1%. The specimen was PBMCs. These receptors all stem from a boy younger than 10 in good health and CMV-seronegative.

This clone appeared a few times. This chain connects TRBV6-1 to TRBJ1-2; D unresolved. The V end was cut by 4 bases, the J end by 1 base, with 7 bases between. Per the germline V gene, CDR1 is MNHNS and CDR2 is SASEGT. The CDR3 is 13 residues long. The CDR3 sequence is CASSAGDNYGYTF. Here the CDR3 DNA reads TGTGCCAGCAGTGCCGGGGATAACTATGGCTACACCTTC.

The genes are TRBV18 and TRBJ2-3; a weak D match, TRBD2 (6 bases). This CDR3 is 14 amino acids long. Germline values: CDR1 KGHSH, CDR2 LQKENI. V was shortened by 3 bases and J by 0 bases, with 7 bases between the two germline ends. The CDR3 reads CASSPGLSTDTQYF. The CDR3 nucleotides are TGTGCCAGCTCACCGGGACTGAGCACAGATACGCAGTATTTT.

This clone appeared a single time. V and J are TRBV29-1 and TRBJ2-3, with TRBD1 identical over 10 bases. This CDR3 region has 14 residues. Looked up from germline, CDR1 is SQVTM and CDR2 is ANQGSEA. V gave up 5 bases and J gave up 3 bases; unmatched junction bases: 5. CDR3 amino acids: CSVSDRGDTDTQYF. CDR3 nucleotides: TGCAGCGTTTCGGACAGGGGGGATACAGATACGCAGTATTTT.

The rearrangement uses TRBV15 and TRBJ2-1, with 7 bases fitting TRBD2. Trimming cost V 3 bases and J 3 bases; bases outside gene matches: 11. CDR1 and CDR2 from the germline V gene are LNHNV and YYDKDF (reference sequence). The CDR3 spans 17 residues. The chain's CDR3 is CATSRARERGGYNEQFF. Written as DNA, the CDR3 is TGTGCCACCAGCAGGGCCCGAGAGCGGGGAGGCTACAATGAGCAGTTCTTC.

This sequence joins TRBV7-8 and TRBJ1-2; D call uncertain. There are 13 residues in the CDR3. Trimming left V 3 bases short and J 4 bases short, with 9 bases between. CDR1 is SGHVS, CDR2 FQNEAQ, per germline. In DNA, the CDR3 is TGTGCCAGCAGCTTCGGTAGCCTCTATGGCTACACCTTC. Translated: CASSFGSLYGYTF.

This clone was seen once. CDR3 nucleotides: TGCAGCGTTGCACAGATCACTGAAGCTTTCTTT. Encoded protein: CSVAQITEAFF. The gene calls are TRBV29-1 and TRBJ1-1; D remains ambiguous. The V and J ends lost 4 bases and 4 bases respectively, with 7 bases between them. CDR1 and CDR2 (germline): SQVTM, ANQGSEA. The CDR3 contains 11 residues. Together with reference TRBV29-1 and TRBJ1-1, the CDR3 gives the full variable domain: SAVISQKPSRDICQRGTSLTIQCQVDSQVTMMFWYRQQPGQSLTLIATANQGSEATYESGFVIDKFPISRPNLTFSTLTVSNMSPEDSSIYLCSVAQITEAFFGQGTRLTVV.

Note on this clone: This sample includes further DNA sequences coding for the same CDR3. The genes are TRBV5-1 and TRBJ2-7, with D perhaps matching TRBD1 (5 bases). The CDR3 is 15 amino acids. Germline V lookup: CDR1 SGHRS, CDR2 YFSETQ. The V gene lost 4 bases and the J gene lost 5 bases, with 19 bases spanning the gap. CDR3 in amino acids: CASSPQPAGLNEQYV. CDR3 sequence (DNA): TGCGCCAGCAGCCCCCAACCGGCAGGGCTCAACGAGCAGTACGTC.

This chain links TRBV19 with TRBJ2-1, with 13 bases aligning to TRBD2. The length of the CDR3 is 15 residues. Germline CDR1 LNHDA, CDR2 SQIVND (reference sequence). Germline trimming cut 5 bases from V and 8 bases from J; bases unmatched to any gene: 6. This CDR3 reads CASSPRLAGGHEQFF. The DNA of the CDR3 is TGTGCCAGTAGTCCCAGACTAGCGGGAGGCCATGAGCAGTTCTTC.

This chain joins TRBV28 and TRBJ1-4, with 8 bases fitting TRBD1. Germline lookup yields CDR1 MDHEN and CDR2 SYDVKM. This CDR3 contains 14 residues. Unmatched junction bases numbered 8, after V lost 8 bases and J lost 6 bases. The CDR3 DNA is TGTGCCAGCGGACCCCGGGACAGGTATGAAAAACTGTTTTTT. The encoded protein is CASGPRDRYEKLFF.

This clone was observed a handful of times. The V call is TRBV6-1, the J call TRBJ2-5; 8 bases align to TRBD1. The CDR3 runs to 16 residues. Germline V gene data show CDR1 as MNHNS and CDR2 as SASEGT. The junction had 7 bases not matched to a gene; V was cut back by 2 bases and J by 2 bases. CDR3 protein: CASSESSGTGQETQYF. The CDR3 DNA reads TGTGCCAGCAGTGAAAGTAGTGGGACAGGTCAAGAGACCCAGTACTTC.

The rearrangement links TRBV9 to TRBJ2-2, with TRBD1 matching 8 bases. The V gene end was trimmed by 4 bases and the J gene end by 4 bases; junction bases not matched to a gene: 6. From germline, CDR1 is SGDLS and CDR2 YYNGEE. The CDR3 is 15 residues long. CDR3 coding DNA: TGTGCCAGCAGCCCTACGGACAGGGCCACCGGGGAGCTGTTTTTT. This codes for CASSPTDRATGELFF.

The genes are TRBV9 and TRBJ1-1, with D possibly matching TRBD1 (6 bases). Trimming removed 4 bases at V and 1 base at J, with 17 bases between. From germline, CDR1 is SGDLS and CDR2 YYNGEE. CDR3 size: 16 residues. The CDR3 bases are TGTGCCAGCAGCCCCGTCGGGGGGCGCAGGAACACTGAAGCTTTCTTT. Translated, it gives CASSPVGGRRNTEAFF.

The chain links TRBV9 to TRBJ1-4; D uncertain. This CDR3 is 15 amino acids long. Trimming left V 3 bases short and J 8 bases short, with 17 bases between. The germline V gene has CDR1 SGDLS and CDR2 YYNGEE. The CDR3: CASSEGDGLGEKLFF. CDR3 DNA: TGTGCCAGCAGCGAGGGAGATGGCTTAGGAGAAAAACTGTTTTTT.

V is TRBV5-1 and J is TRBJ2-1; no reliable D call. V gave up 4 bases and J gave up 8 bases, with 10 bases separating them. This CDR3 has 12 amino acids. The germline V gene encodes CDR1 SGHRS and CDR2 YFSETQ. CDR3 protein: CASSLRGDEQFF. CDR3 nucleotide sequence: TGCGCCAGCAGCCTCAGAGGAGATGAGCAGTTCTTC.

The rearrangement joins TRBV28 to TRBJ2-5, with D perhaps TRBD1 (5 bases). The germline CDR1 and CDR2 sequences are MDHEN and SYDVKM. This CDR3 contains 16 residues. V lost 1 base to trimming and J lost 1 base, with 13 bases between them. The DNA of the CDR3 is TGTGCCAGCAGTTTATCCGACAGAAGACCCCAAGAGACCCAGTACTTC. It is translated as CASSLSDRRPQETQYF.

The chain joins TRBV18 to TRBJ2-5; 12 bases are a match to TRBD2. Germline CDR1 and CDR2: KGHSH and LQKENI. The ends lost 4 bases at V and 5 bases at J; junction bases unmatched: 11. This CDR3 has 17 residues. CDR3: CASSQPSGLAGTETQYF. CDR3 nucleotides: TGTGCCAGCTCACAACCCTCAGGACTAGCGGGGACTGAGACCCAGTACTTC. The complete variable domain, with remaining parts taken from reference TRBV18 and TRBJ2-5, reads NAGVMQNPRHLVRRRGQEARLRCSPMKGHSHVYWYRQLPEEGLKFMVYLQKENIIDESGMPKERFSAEFPKEGPSILRIQQVVRGDSAAYFCASSQPSGLAGTETQYFGPGTRLLVL.

The DNA of the CDR3 is TGTGCCAGCAGCTTAGTTCCGGTAGCGGGGTCTGAGCAGTTCTTC. Translating gives CASSLVPVAGSEQFF. J is TRBJ2-1 and V is TRBV11-3, with 8 bases aligning to TRBD2. V lost 1 base, J lost 9 bases, and 8 bases stayed unmatched. The CDR3 spans 15 residues. CDR1 SGHNT and CDR2 YENEEA come from the germline V gene.

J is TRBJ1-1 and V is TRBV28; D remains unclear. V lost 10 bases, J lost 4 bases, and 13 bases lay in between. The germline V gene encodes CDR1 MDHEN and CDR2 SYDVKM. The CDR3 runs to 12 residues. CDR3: CATTEGGTEAFF. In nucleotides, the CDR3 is TGTGCCACAACTGAGGGAGGCACTGAAGCTTTCTTT.

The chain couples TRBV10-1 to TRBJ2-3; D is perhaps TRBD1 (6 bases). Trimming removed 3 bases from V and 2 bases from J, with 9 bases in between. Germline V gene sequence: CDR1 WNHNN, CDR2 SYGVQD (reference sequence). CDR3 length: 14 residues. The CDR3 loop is CASSEGQLTDTQYF. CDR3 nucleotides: TGCGCCAGCAGTGAAGGACAGCTCACAGATACGCAGTATTTT.

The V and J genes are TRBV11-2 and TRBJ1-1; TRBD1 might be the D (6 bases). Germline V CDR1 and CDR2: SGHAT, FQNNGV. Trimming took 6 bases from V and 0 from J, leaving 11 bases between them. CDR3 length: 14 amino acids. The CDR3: CASSGGALNTEAFF. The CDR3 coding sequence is TGTGCCAGCAGTGGGGGGGCCTTGAACACTGAAGCTTTCTTT.

The CDR3 DNA is TGTGCCTGGTCGGGAGATCCCTACGAGCAGTACGTC. This sequence encodes CAWSGDPYEQYV. The chain links TRBV30 to TRBJ2-7; a weak D match, TRBD2 (6 bases). The CDR3 has 12 residues. CDR1 is GTSNPN, CDR2 SVGIG, per germline (reference sequence). V lost 5 bases and J 2 bases, leaving 10 bases between the germline ends.